Listed below are T cell receptor beta chains from one sample, sequenced in a study of graft-versus-host responses after intestinal transplantation. These receptors' antigens are unknown. TCRdb's copy holds only in-frame clones and misses some; the assay was immunoSEQ multiplex PCR. The table records about 90,000 clones, 88% of them present only once. This sample comprised unstimulated CD4+ T cells sorted from spleen or lymph node cells, obtained before transplant. The origin of the receptors is a human donor who was the organ donor for an intestinal transplant. The CDR3 runs from the conserved cysteine through the conserved F or W. The order of the fields is clone size, V gene, D gene, J gene, CDR3 DNA, CDR3 protein. A D gene is named only where the DNA matches it firmly. Clone size appears in some rows only: once, few, many, or a class for an expanded clone.

clone size: once; V gene: TRBV10-3; D gene: .; J gene: TRBJ1-3; CDR3 DNA: TGTGCCACGGGGGGTAGGGACCCTTACTCTGGAAACACCATATATTTT; CDR3 protein: CATGGRDPYSGNTIYF
clone size: .; V gene: TRBV5-1; D gene: TRBD2; J gene: TRBJ2-4; CDR3 DNA: TGCGCCAGCAGCTTGCTAGCGGGGGGCAAAAACATTCAGTACTTC; CDR3 protein: CASSLLAGGKNIQYF
clone size: .; V gene: TRBV7-2; D gene: .; J gene: TRBJ1-1; CDR3 DNA: TGTGCCAGCAGCTTAGGGCCCCGCCCGGAGGCTTTCTTT; CDR3 protein: CASSLGPRPEAFF
clone size: few; V gene: TRBV29-1; D gene: .; J gene: TRBJ1-2; CDR3 DNA: TGCAGCGTTGGGCCCTCAGGGGTCTATGGCTACACCTTC; CDR3 protein: CSVGPSGVYGYTF
clone size: .; V gene: TRBV30; D gene: TRBD2; J gene: TRBJ2-7; CDR3 DNA: TGTGCCTGGAATCTAGGACTAGGACGGGGGGGCATGGGGGAGCAGTACTTC; CDR3 protein: CAWNLGLGRGGMGEQYF
clone size: once; V gene: TRBV30; D gene: TRBD1; J gene: TRBJ1-2; CDR3 DNA: TGTGCCTGGGACCCACAGGGGATCTATGGCTACACCTTC; CDR3 protein: CAWDPQGIYGYTF
clone size: .; V gene: TRBV7-9; D gene: .; J gene: TRBJ2-1; CDR3 DNA: TGTGCCAGCAGGGCCGATTATAATGAGCAGTTCTTC; CDR3 protein: CASRADYNEQFF
clone size: few; V gene: TRBV28; D gene: .; J gene: TRBJ2-7; CDR3 DNA: TGTGCCAGCAGTCCGCCCTGGACAGACGAGCAGTACTTC; CDR3 protein: CASSPPWTDEQYF
clone size: .; V gene: TRBV27; D gene: TRBD2; J gene: TRBJ2-5; CDR3 DNA: TGTGCCAGCAGTCCCAGACTAGCGGGAGTAGGGGAGACCCAGTACTTC; CDR3 protein: CASSPRLAGVGETQYF
clone size: few; V gene: TRBV28; D gene: .; J gene: TRBJ2-7; CDR3 DNA: TGTGCCAGCAGTGCTACCCCCAGGACAGCTACCTACGAGCAGTACTTC; CDR3 protein: CASSATPRTATYEQYF
clone size: .; V gene: TRBV7-9; D gene: TRBD1; J gene: TRBJ2-5; CDR3 DNA: TGTGCCAGCAGCTCCGCCTCCGGGACAGGGGGATGGGAGACCCAGTACTTC; CDR3 protein: CASSSASGTGGWETQYF
clone size: once; V gene: TRBV5-6; D gene: .; J gene: TRBJ2-3; CDR3 DNA: TGTGCCAGCAGCTTTAGGCGAGAACTACCACACGGTACGCAGTATTTT; CDR3 protein: CASSFRRELPHGTQYF
clone size: .; V gene: TRBV18; D gene: TRBD2; J gene: TRBJ2-3; CDR3 DNA: TGTGCCAGCTCACCAACTAGCGGGGTGAGCACAGATACGCAGTATTTT; CDR3 protein: CASSPTSGVSTDTQYF
clone size: .; V gene: TRBV7-3; D gene: .; J gene: TRBJ1-1; CDR3 DNA: TGTGCCAGCAGCTTATCGGCAGGGGAGGGCACTGAAGCTTTCTTT; CDR3 protein: CASSLSAGEGTEAFF
clone size: .; V gene: TRBV28; D gene: TRBD1; J gene: TRBJ1-1; CDR3 DNA: TGTGCCAGCAGCCCACAGGGGCCCTTTGAAGCTTTCTTT; CDR3 protein: CASSPQGPFEAFF
clone size: .; V gene: TRBV15; D gene: TRBD2; J gene: TRBJ2-1; CDR3 DNA: TGTGCCACCAGCGAGTCGACATGGACTAGCGGATACAATGAGCAGTTCTTC; CDR3 protein: CATSESTWTSGYNEQFF
clone size: .; V gene: TRBV11-2; D gene: TRBD2; J gene: TRBJ2-3; CDR3 DNA: TGTGCCAGCAGCATTAGCGGGGATACGCAGTATTTT; CDR3 protein: CASSISGDTQYF
clone size: .; V gene: TRBV2; D gene: .; J gene: TRBJ2-1; CDR3 DNA: TGTGCCACTAGGGGGGGCGGCCCTTACAATGAGCAGTTCTTC; CDR3 protein: CATRGGGPYNEQFF
clone size: .; V gene: TRBV7-3; D gene: .; J gene: TRBJ1-2; CDR3 DNA: TGTGCCAGCAGCCACCTCACAGGAAGTGGCTACACCTTC; CDR3 protein: CASSHLTGSGYTF
clone size: .; V gene: TRBV9; D gene: .; J gene: TRBJ2-1; CDR3 DNA: TGTGCCAGCAGCGTGTCTAGTAGGCACAATGAGCAGTTCTTC; CDR3 protein: CASSVSSRHNEQFF
clone size: .; V gene: TRBV28; D gene: TRBD1; J gene: TRBJ2-7; CDR3 DNA: TGTGCCAGCAGTTTACCAGGGGGCTCCTACGAGCAGTACTTC; CDR3 protein: CASSLPGGSYEQYF
clone size: .; V gene: TRBV6-8; D gene: .; J gene: TRBJ1-4; CDR3 DNA: TGTGCCAGCAGTTGGTACACTGGCAGGGTTAATGAAAAACTGTTTTTT; CDR3 protein: CASSWYTGRVNEKLFF
clone size: .; V gene: TRBV28; D gene: TRBD1; J gene: TRBJ1-1; CDR3 DNA: TGTGCCAGCAACAACACCCCCGGGACAGGCGACACTGAAGCTTTCTTT; CDR3 protein: CASNNTPGTGDTEAFF
clone size: .; V gene: TRBV6-5; D gene: TRBD1; J gene: TRBJ2-7; CDR3 DNA: TGTGCCAGCACGGGGGACAGGGGTCCCTACGAGCAGTACTTC; CDR3 protein: CASTGDRGPYEQYF
clone size: .; V gene: TRBV7-2; D gene: TRBD2; J gene: TRBJ2-1; CDR3 DNA: TGTGCCAGCAGCGCCTTCGGCGGGAGAACCTACAATGAGCAGTTCTTC; CDR3 protein: CASSAFGGRTYNEQFF
clone size: .; V gene: TRBV5-1; D gene: TRBD1; J gene: TRBJ2-5; CDR3 DNA: TGCGCCAGCAGCACCATGGGACAGGGGGCCCAAGAGACCCAGTACTTC; CDR3 protein: CASSTMGQGAQETQYF
clone size: .; V gene: TRBV2; D gene: .; J gene: TRBJ1-2; CDR3 DNA: TGTGCCAGCTCCCCAAACTATGGCTACACCTTC; CDR3 protein: CASSPNYGYTF
clone size: .; V gene: TRBV9; D gene: .; J gene: TRBJ1-4; CDR3 DNA: TGTGCCAGCAGCGTAGCGGGTGAAAAACTGTTTTTT; CDR3 protein: CASSVAGEKLFF
clone size: .; V gene: TRBV21-1; D gene: .; J gene: TRBJ1-5; CDR3 DNA: TGTGCCAGCAGCATTCGACAGGGGGCGCGTCAGCCCCAGCATTTT; CDR3 protein: CASSIRQGARQPQHF
clone size: .; V gene: TRBV7-8; D gene: .; J gene: TRBJ2-3; CDR3 DNA: TGTGCCAGCAGCTTAGGACTGCCAGCGGGCGATACGCAGTATTTT; CDR3 protein: CASSLGLPAGDTQYF
clone size: once; V gene: TRBV7-9; D gene: TRBD2; J gene: TRBJ2-5; CDR3 DNA: TGTGCCAGCAGCCTCCCCTCTAGCGGTAAAGAGACCCAGTACTTC; CDR3 protein: CASSLPSSGKETQYF
clone size: .; V gene: TRBV25-1; D gene: TRBD1; J gene: TRBJ2-1; CDR3 DNA: TGTGCCAGCAGTCCCCTGGGACCGGGACAGGGCACCTACAATGAGCAGTTCTTC; CDR3 protein: CASSPLGPGQGTYNEQFF
clone size: once; V gene: TRBV5-4; D gene: TRBD1; J gene: TRBJ2-2; CDR3 DNA: TGTGCCAGCAGCTTGGTCCCAACAGGGGACCCCGGGGAGCTGTTTTTT; CDR3 protein: CASSLVPTGDPGELFF
clone size: .; V gene: TRBV30; D gene: .; J gene: TRBJ2-7; CDR3 DNA: TGTGCCTGGAGCCCGCCGGGGGGCGCCTACGAGCAGTACTTC; CDR3 protein: CAWSPPGGAYEQYF
clone size: .; V gene: TRBV5-1; D gene: TRBD2; J gene: TRBJ2-5; CDR3 DNA: TGCGCCAGCAGCAACTTTGCGGGGGGACAAGAGACCCAGTACTTC; CDR3 protein: CASSNFAGGQETQYF
clone size: once; V gene: TRBV1; D gene: .; J gene: TRBJ2-3; CDR3 DNA: TGCACCAGCAGCCAATACTCCCGCACAGATACGCAGTATTTT; CDR3 protein: CTSSQYSRTDTQYF
clone size: few; V gene: TRBV6-1; D gene: TRBD1; J gene: TRBJ2-7; CDR3 DNA: TGTGCCAGCAGTGAACGTGGACGGGTAGGGACAGGGATCTACGAGCAGTACTTC; CDR3 protein: CASSERGRVGTGIYEQYF
clone size: .; V gene: TRBV29-1; D gene: .; J gene: TRBJ2-3; CDR3 DNA: TGCAGCGTGACAGGTGGCGTAAGTAGTACAGATACGCAGTATTTT; CDR3 protein: CSVTGGVSSTDTQYF
clone size: .; V gene: TRBV9; D gene: .; J gene: TRBJ1-4; CDR3 DNA: TGTGCCAGCAGCGCCGACAGAGTAAATGAAAAACTGTTTTTT; CDR3 protein: CASSADRVNEKLFF
clone size: .; V gene: TRBV4-1; D gene: .; J gene: TRBJ1-2; CDR3 DNA: TGCGCCAGCAGCCCAGCGCAGCTTCGGAACTGGAACTATGGCTACACCTTC; CDR3 protein: CASSPAQLRNWNYGYTF
clone size: .; V gene: TRBV19; D gene: .; J gene: TRBJ1-2; CDR3 DNA: TGTGCCAGTAGATTCCAGGGCCTAGGCTACACCTTC; CDR3 protein: CASRFQGLGYTF
clone size: .; V gene: TRBV6-6; D gene: TRBD1; J gene: TRBJ2-5; CDR3 DNA: TGTGCCAGCCGAGACAGGGAAGAGACCCAGTACTTC; CDR3 protein: CASRDREETQYF
clone size: .; V gene: TRBV29-1; D gene: TRBD1; J gene: TRBJ2-5; CDR3 DNA: TGCAGCGGTACAGGGGGCGAGGAGACCCAGTACTTC; CDR3 protein: CSGTGGEETQYF